This is a list of T cell receptor beta chains from one sample in a study of metastatic and nonmetastatic thyroid tumors. MiXCR reprocessed the PCR reads for TCRdb. The data show tens of thousands of clones, roughly 3.9% seen once. What was sequenced was blood. All receptors derive from a female donor with papillary thyroid cancer or a benign thyroid nodule (not recorded which). Some clones in this sample may be carry-over from other donors' samples. CDR3s include the opening cysteine and the closing phenylalanine or tryptophan. A D gene is named only where the DNA matches it firmly. The size of a clone is reported for some rows only, either as once, few or many, or as a class for expanded clones.

J,D,V,size,CDR3,DNA
TRBJ2-6,-,TRBV24-1,-,CATSDSLTSGANVLTF,TGTGCCACCAGTGATTCTTTGACGTCTGGGGCAAACGTACTGACTTTC
TRBJ2-7,-,TRBV9,many,CASSPMDTRFSYEQYF,TGTGCCAGCAGCCCGATGGACACCCGTTTCTCTTACGAGCAGTACTTC
TRBJ2-2,TRBD1,TRBV9,many,CASSVEGTGSTGELFF,TGTGCCAGCAGCGTAGAGGGGACAGGGAGCACCGGGGAGCTGTTTTTT
TRBJ1-6,-,TRBV25-1,many,CATVPTGYNSPLHF,TGTGCCACCGTTCCGACAGGCTATAATTCACCCCTCCACTTT
TRBJ2-1,TRBD2,TRBV9,many,CASSVEPSGGEQFF,TGTGCCAGCAGCGTAGAACCTAGCGGGGGCGAGCAGTTCTTC
TRBJ1-2,-,TRBV6-1,-,CASTETWDISYGYTF,TGTGCCAGCACTGAGACCTGGGATATCAGCTATGGCTACACCTTC
TRBJ2-7,TRBD2,TRBV20-1,medium-sized,CSARAPSGGTPYEQYF,TGCAGTGCTAGAGCCCCTAGCGGGGGGACCCCCTACGAGCAGTACTTC
TRBJ2-1,-,TRBV5-4,many,CASSFGRGLYSYNEQFF,TGTGCCAGCAGCTTCGGAAGGGGCCTATATTCCTACAATGAGCAGTTCTTC
TRBJ2-5,-,TRBV12-3/TRBV12-4,many,CASSFMGGEETQYF,TGTGCCAGCAGTTTCATGGGCGGGGAAGAGACCCAGTACTTC
TRBJ2-3,TRBD2,TRBV24-1,many,CATSGKREGYSTDTQYF,TGTGCCACCAGTGGTAAGCGGGAGGGCTACAGCACAGATACGCAGTATTTT
TRBJ2-1,-,TRBV19,many,CASGLNHNEQFF,TGTGCCAGCGGACTGAATCACAATGAGCAGTTCTTC
TRBJ1-2,-,TRBV30,many,CAWSGTNYGYTF,TGTGCCTGGTCTGGGACAAACTATGGCTACACCTTC
TRBJ2-7,TRBD2,TRBV5-1,many,CASSLVDSGRAGEQYF,TGCGCCAGCAGCTTGGTAGATAGCGGGAGGGCCGGCGAGCAGTACTTC
TRBJ2-1,TRBD1,TRBV5-1,many,CASSLLGGGRFANEQFF,TGCGCCAGCAGCTTGTTAGGGGGCGGGCGGTTTGCAAATGAGCAGTTCTTC
TRBJ2-7,-,TRBV28,few,CASSRSPLYGEQYF,TGTGCCAGCAGTCGTTCCCCCCTATACGGCGAGCAGTACTTC
TRBJ1-1,-,TRBV6-1,many,CASPESGGTEAFF,TGTGCCAGCCCAGAGTCCGGGGGCACTGAAGCTTTCTTT
TRBJ2-2,TRBD2,TRBV5-1,-,CASSAGTSSPGELFF,TGCGCCAGCAGCGCAGGGACTAGTTCTCCCGGGGAGCTGTTTTTT
TRBJ2-7,-,TRBV30,many,CAWSIGLGLGRYEQYF,TGTGCCTGGAGTATTGGGCTCGGGCTAGGAAGGTACGAGCAGTACTTC
TRBJ1-2,-,TRBV28,-,CASSQAYGYTF,TGTGCCAGCAGTCAAGCGTATGGCTACACCTTC
TRBJ2-4,-,TRBV19,many,CASSSGILAKNIQYF,TGTGCCAGTAGTTCGGGTATACTAGCCAAAAACATTCAGTACTTC
TRBJ2-1,TRBD2,TRBV12-3/TRBV12-4,few,CASSESGGSYNEQFF,TGTGCCAGCAGTGAAAGCGGGGGGTCCTACAATGAGCAGTTCTTC
TRBJ2-5,TRBD2,TRBV5-4,many,CASSLTTAGGGTQYF,TGTGCCAGCAGCTTGACGACAGCGGGAGGGGGTACCCAGTACTTC
TRBJ2-6,TRBD2,TRBV6-1,-,CASSEAWGGVSGANVLTF,TGTGCCAGCAGTGAAGCGTGGGGGGGGGTCTCTGGGGCCAACGTCCTGACTTTC
TRBJ1-6,-,TRBV6-1,-,CASSAQGWNSPLHF,TGTGCCAGCAGTGCCCAGGGGTGGAATTCACCCCTCCACTTT
TRBJ2-1,TRBD1,TRBV6-4,few,CASSKLGRGLNEQFF,TGTGCCAGCAGTAAGTTGGGCAGGGGGCTAAATGAGCAGTTCTTC
TRBJ2-6,TRBD1,TRBV6-5,many,CASGYSGTGKGGGANVLTF,TGTGCCAGCGGTTACTCCGGGACAGGGAAGGGGGGAGGGGCCAACGTCCTGACTTTC